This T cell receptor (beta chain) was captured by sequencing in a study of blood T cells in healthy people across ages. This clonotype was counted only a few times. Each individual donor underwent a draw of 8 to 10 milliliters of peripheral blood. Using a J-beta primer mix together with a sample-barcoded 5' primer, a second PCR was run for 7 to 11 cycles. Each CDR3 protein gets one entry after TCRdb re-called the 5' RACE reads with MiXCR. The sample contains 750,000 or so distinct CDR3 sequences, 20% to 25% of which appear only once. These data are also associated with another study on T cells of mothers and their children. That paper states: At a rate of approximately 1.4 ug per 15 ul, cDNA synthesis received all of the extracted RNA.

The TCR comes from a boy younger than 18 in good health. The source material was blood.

Here the CDR3 DNA reads TGTGCCAGCAGCCGGACTAGGGGTGGCACAGATACGCAGTATTTT. This codes for CASSRTRGGTDTQYF. This chain uses TRBV5-4 with TRBJ2-3, with 7 bases lining up with TRBD2. The CDR3 contains 15 residues. CDR1 SGHNT and CDR2 YYREEE come from the germline V gene (reference sequence). Germline trimming cut 4 bases from V and 1 base from J; bases unmatched to any gene: 6. Full variable domain (missing parts from reference TRBV5-4 and TRBJ2-3): ETGVTQSPTHLIKTRGQQVTLRCSSQSGHNTVSWYQQALGQGPQFIFQYYREEENGRGNFPPRFSGLQFPNYSSELNVNALELDDSALYLCASSRTRGGTDTQYFGPGTRLTVL.